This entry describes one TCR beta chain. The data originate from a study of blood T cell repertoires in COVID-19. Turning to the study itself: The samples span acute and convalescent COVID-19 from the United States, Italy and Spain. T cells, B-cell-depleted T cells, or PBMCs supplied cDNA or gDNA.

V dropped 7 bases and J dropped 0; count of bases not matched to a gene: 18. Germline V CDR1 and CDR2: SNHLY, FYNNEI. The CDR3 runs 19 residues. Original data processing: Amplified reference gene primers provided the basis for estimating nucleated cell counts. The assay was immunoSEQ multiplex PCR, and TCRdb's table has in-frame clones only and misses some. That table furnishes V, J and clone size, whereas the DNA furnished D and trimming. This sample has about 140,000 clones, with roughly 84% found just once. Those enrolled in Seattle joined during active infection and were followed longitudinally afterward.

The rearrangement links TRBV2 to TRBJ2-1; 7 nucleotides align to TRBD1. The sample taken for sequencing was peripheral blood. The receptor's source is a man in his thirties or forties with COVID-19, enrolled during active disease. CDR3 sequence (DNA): TGTGCCAGCATTCGCTTGACAGGGACCTTAGAGAGCTCCTACAATGAGCAGTTCTTC. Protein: CASIRLTGTLESSYNEQFF.